The 18 T cell receptor beta chains in this list originate from one sample, sequenced in a study of blood T cell repertoires in COVID-19. Libraries were prepared by immunoSEQ multiplex PCR; TCRdb keeps only in-frame clonotypes and omits some of them. The sample includes about 400,000 clones, roughly nine tenths of them seen just once. The sequencing sample was made of peripheral blood. All receptors derive from a man aged 35 to 55 with acute or convalescent COVID-19.

The chain is built from TRBV10-1 and TRBJ1-3; maybe TRBD1 (6 bases). Germline CDR1 WNHNN, CDR2 SYGVQD (reference sequence). With 8 bases removed from V and 0 bases from J, the gap between germline ends came to 11 bases. This CDR3 contains 14 residues. The CDR3 nucleotides read TGCGCCAGCTCATCGGACAGCTCTGGAAACACCATATATTTT. As protein: CASSSDSSGNTIYF.

This sequence joins TRBV19 and TRBJ2-7; TRBD2 might be the D (6 bases). CDR3 length: 14 residues. V dropped 5 bases and J dropped 2 bases, with 13 bases sitting between them. The germline V gene encodes CDR1 LNHDA and CDR2 SQIVND (reference sequence). CDR3: CASSPLASAYEQYF. CDR3 nucleotide sequence: TGTGCCAGTAGTCCCCTGGCTAGCGCCTACGAGCAGTACTTC.

The gene calls are TRBV5-8 and TRBJ2-6, with 9 bases identical to TRBD2. This CDR3 has 18 residues. The germline CDR1 and CDR2 sequences are SGHTS and YDEGEE. V lost 2 bases to trimming and J lost 3 bases; unmatched junction nucleotides: 9. DNA for the CDR3: TGTGCCAGCAGCTTTCCGACTAGCGGCGCGCTTGGGGCCAACGTCCTGACTTTC. It codes for CASSFPTSGALGANVLTF. The variable domain in full, completed from reference TRBV5-8 and TRBJ2-6, reads EAGVTQSPTHLIKTRGQQATLRCSPISGHTSVYWYQQALGLGLQFLLWYDEGEERNRGNFPPRFSGRQFPNYSSELNVNALELEDSALYLCASSFPTSGALGANVLTFGAGSRLTVL.

The chain couples TRBV4-3 to TRBJ2-1; no clear D gene. The V and J ends lost 4 bases and 3 bases respectively, with 10 bases between them. From germline, CDR1 is LGHNA and CDR2 YSLEER. This CDR3 region has 14 residues. The CDR3: CASSRYRNYNEQFF. DNA for the CDR3: TGCGCCAGCAGCCGATACAGAAACTACAATGAGCAGTTCTTC.

The J gene is TRBJ2-1, the V gene TRBV9; 8 bases fit TRBD2. This CDR3 spans 16 amino acids. V was clipped by 3 bases and J by 4 bases; unmatched bases: 9. Germline V lookup: CDR1 SGDLS, CDR2 YYNGEE. The CDR3 sequence: CASSDKAGEGYNEQFF. The DNA for the CDR3 is TGTGCCAGCAGCGATAAAGCGGGAGAGGGGTACAATGAGCAGTTCTTC. Complete variable domain (other parts from reference TRBV9 and TRBJ2-1): DSGVTQTPKHLITATGQRVTLRCSPRSGDLSVYWYQQSLDQGLQFLIQYYNGEERAKGNILERFSAQQFPDLHSELNLSSLELGDSALYFCASSDKAGEGYNEQFFGPGTRLTVL.

J is TRBJ1-1 and V is TRBV7-3, with 8 bases aligning to TRBD1. Germline assignment: CDR1 SGHTA and CDR2 FQGTGA. The CDR3 consists of 14 residues. The V gene end was trimmed by 5 bases and the J gene end by 5 bases; junction bases not matched to a gene: 7. CDR3 sequence: CASSPTGGRTEAFF. The CDR3, as DNA: TGTGCCAGCAGCCCAACAGGGGGTCGTACTGAAGCTTTCTTT.

The CDR3 is CASSGTGVETQYF. The CDR3 DNA follows: TGTGCCAGCAGTGGGACAGGGGTAGAGACCCAGTACTTC. The chain combines TRBV6-2 or TRBV6-3 with TRBJ2-5; 10 bases match TRBD1. V was pared by 5 bases and J by 4 bases, with 1 base of the junction left unmatched. The CDR3 has 13 amino acids. Germline V gives CDR1 MNHEY, CDR2 SVGEGT.

The V and J genes are TRBV19 and TRBJ2-1; D unclear. V lost 4 bases and J lost 6, with 10 bases in between. In germline, CDR1 is LNHDA, CDR2 SQIVND (reference sequence). The CDR3 spans 13 residues. This CDR3 is CASSKNSLNEQFF. CDR3 nucleotide sequence: TGTGCCAGTAGTAAAAACAGCCTCAATGAGCAGTTCTTC.

The gene calls are TRBV6-6 and TRBJ2-2; 8 nucleotides agree with TRBD1. CDR1 and CDR2 from the germline V gene are MNHNY and SVGAGI (reference sequence). With V trimmed by 2 bases and J by 6 bases, 5 bases remained unmatched. This CDR3 spans 15 amino acids. DNA for the CDR3: TGTGCCAGCAGTTACCCCGGACAGGGTCCCGGGGAGCTGTTTTTT. Residues: CASSYPGQGPGELFF.

V usage is TRBV21-1 and J usage is TRBJ2-1; the table assigns TRBD1, which was not confirmed against the DNA. TRBV21-1 is shown as a pseudogene. This CDR3 has 16 residues. CDR3 sequence reads: CASSNKGRDRDNEQFF. The CDR3 DNA is TGTGCCAGCAGCAACAAAGGACGGGACAGGGACAATGAGCAGTTCTTC.

This chain links TRBV14 with TRBJ2-1; D is possibly TRBD2 (5 bases). V dropped 4 bases and J dropped 0 bases, with 7 bases sitting between them. The germline V gene encodes CDR1 SGHDN and CDR2 FVKESK. The CDR3 length is 14 residues. The CDR3 DNA reads as TGTGCCAGCAGCCTCCGGGACTCCTACAATGAGCAGTTCTTC. Translation: CASSLRDSYNEQFF.

The V and J genes are TRBV6-5 and TRBJ1-6; the match to TRBD1 covers 7 bases. V lost 1 base, J lost 4 bases, and 4 bases stayed unmatched. Germline V gene data show CDR1 as MNHEY and CDR2 as SVGAGI. The CDR3 is 16 amino acids. Written as DNA, the CDR3 is TGTGCCAGCAGTTACTATCCGGGACAGTATAATTCACCCCTCCACTTT. Protein: CASSYYPGQYNSPLHF.

The J gene is TRBJ2-1, the V gene TRBV9; the match to TRBD1 covers 7 bases. The germline CDR1 and CDR2 sequences are SGDLS and YYNGEE. The J segment lost 5 bases and the V segment lost 3 bases, leaving 5 bases of the junction unmatched. The CDR3 consists of 14 residues. CDR3 sequence: CASSAQGQNNEQFF. The CDR3, as DNA: TGTGCCAGCAGCGCACAGGGACAGAACAATGAGCAGTTCTTC.

The chain carries TRBV18 and TRBJ1-4; TRBD1 matches at 9 bases. With V trimmed by 3 bases and J by 8 bases, 10 bases remained unmatched. This CDR3 spans 16 amino acids. Germline V gene data show CDR1 as KGHSH and CDR2 as LQKENI. The CDR3 DNA sequence: TGTGCCAGCTCACCGAACAGGGGGCGGTTAGAGGAAAAACTGTTTTTT. This encodes CASSPNRGRLEEKLFF.

The chain couples TRBV5-1 to TRBJ1-1; D is unclear. There are 15 residues in the CDR3. In germline, CDR1 is SGHRS, CDR2 YFSETQ. The V end was cut by 0 bases, the J end by 3 bases, with 12 bases between. CDR3 sequence reads: CASSLDVAGYTEAFF. CDR3 bases: TGCGCCAGCAGCTTGGATGTGGCCGGGTACACTGAAGCTTTCTTT.

This chain uses TRBV14 with TRBJ1-2, with D possibly matching TRBD1 (5 bases). Germline lookup yields CDR1 SGHDN and CDR2 FVKESK. This CDR3 comprises 14 residues. Trimming removed 4 bases at V and 5 bases at J, with 14 bases between. CDR3 loop: CASSPRRGGYGYTF. Written as DNA, the CDR3 is TGTGCCAGCAGCCCCCGGCGGGGGGGATATGGCTACACCTTC.

About this clone itself: Other DNA sequences in the same sample also yield this CDR3. The rearrangement links TRBV12-3 or TRBV12-4 to TRBJ2-7, with 9 bases fitting TRBD1. J was trimmed by 3 bases and V by 3 bases; bases with no gene match: 0. The CDR3 sequence is 13 residues long. The CDR3 DNA follows: TGTGCCAGCAGTTTGGGACAGGGCTACGAGCAGTACTTC. Translated: CASSLGQGYEQYF.

This chain joins TRBV11-2 and TRBJ1-5; D is undetermined. CDR3 length equals 14 residues. Germline V CDR1 and CDR2: SGHAT, FQNNGV. V lost 5 bases and J 0 bases, leaving 8 bases between the germline ends. Here the CDR3 reads CASSPEYSNQPQHF. The CDR3 nucleotides are TGTGCCAGCAGCCCTGAGTATAGCAATCAGCCCCAGCATTTT. The whole variable domain, filled in from reference TRBV11-2 and TRBJ1-5, reads EAGVAQSPRYKIIEKRQSVAFWCNPISGHATLYWYQQILGQGPKLLIQFQNNGVVDDSQLPKDRFSAERLKGVDSTLKIQPAKLEDSAVYLCASSPEYSNQPQHFGDGTRLSIL.